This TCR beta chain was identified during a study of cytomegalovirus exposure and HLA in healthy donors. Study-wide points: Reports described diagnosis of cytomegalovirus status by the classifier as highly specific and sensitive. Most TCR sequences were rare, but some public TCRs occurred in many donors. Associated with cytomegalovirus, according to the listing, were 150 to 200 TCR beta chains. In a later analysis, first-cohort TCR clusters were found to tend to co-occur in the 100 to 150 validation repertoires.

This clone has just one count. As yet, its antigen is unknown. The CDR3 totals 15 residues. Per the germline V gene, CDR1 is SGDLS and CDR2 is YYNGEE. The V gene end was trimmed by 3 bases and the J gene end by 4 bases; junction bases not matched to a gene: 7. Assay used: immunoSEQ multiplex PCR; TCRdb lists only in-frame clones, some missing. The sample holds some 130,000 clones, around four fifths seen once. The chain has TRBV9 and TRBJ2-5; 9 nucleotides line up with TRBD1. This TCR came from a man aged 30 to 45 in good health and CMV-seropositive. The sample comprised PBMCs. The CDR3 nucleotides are TGTGCCAGCAGCGCCCGGGACAGGGTACGAGAGACCCAGTACTTC. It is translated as CASSARDRVRETQYF.